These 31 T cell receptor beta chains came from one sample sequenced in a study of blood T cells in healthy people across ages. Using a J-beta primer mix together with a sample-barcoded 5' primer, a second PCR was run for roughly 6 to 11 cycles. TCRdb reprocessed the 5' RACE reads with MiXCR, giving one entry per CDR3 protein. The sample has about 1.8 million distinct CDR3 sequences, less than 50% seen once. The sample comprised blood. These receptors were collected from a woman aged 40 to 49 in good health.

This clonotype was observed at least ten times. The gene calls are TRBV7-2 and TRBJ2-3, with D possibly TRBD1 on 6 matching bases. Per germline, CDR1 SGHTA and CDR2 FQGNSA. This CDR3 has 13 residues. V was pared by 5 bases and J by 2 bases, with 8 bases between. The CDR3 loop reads CASSRTVTDTQYF. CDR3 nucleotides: TGTGCCAGCAGCAGGACAGTCACAGATACGCAGTATTTT.

The CDR3 region is CASIQVRGRSYEQYF. In DNA form, the CDR3 reads TGTGCCAGCATACAAGTCCGGGGGCGCTCCTACGAGCAGTACTTC. This chain joins TRBV6-5 and TRBJ2-4; D may be TRBD1 or TRBD2 (6 bases each). The last part of the DNA fits TRBJ2-7 better; the J call may be wrong. In germline, CDR1 is MNHEY, CDR2 SVGAGI. There are 15 residues in the CDR3.

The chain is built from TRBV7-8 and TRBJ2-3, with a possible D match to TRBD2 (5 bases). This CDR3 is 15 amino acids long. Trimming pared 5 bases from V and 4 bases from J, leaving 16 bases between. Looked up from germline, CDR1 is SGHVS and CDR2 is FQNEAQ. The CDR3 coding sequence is TGTGCCAGCAGCCCGGAGCGGTTCCGAGCAGATACGCAGTATTTT. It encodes CASSPERFRADTQYF.

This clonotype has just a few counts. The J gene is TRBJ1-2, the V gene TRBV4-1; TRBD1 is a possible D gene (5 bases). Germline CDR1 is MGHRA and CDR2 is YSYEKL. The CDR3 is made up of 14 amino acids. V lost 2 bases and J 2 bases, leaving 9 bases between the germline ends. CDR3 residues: CASSQLGVNYGYTF. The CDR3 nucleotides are TGCGCCAGCAGCCAATTGGGGGTAAACTATGGCTACACCTTC.

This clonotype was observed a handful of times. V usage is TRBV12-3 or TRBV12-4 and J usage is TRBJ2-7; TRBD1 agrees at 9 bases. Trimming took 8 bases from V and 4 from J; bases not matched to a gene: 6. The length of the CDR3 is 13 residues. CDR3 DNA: TGTGCCAGCGGATGGGACAGGGAGTACGAGCAGTACTTC. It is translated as CASGWDREYEQYF.

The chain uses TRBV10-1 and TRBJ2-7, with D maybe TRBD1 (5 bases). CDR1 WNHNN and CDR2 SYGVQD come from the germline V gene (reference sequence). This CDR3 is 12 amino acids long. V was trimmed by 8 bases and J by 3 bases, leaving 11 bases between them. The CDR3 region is CASQDSHYEQYF. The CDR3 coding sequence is TGCGCCAGCCAAGACAGCCACTACGAGCAGTACTTC.

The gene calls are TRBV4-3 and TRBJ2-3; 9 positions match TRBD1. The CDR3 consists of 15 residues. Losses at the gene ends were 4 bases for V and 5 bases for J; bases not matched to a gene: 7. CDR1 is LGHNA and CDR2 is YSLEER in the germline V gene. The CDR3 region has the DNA TGCGCCAGCAGCCTTACCGGGACAGGGCAAGATACGCAGTATTTT. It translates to CASSLTGTGQDTQYF.

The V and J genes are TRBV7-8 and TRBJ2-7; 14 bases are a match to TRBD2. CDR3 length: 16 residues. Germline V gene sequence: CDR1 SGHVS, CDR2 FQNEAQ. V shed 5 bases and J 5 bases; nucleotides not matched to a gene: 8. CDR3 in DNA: TGTGCCAGCAGCATGACTAGCGGGGGGGTATCGGACGAGCAGTACTTC. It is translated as CASSMTSGGVSDEQYF.

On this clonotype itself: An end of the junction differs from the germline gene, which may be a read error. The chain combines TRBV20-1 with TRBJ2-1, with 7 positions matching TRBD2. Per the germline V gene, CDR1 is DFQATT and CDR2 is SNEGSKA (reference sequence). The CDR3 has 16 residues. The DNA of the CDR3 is TGCAGTGCTAGAGTTTACGGGGGGTCTACCTACAATGAACAGTTCTTC. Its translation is CSARVYGGSTYNEQFF.

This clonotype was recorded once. CDR3 in amino acids: CASSLAYRQYNEQYF. In nucleotides, the CDR3 is TGTGCCAGCAGCTTAGCGTACCGACAGTACAATGAGCAGTACTTC. The gene calls are TRBV7-9 and TRBJ2-4; D might be TRBD1 (5 bases). V lost 0 bases and J lost 13, with 19 bases in between. Germline CDR1 is SEHNR and CDR2 is FQNEAQ (reference sequence). The CDR3 is 15 amino acids.

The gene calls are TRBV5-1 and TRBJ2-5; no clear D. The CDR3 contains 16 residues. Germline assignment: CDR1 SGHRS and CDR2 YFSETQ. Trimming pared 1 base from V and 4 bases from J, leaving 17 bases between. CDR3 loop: CASSLPPDQGGETQYF. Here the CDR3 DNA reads TGCGCCAGCAGCTTGCCACCGGACCAAGGCGGAGAGACCCAGTACTTC.

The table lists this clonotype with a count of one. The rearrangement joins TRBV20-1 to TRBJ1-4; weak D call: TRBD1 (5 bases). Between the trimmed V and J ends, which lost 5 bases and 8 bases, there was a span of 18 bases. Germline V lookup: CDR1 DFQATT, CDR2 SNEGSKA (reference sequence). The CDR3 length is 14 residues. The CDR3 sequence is CSALAGRAGEKLFF. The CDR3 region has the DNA TGCAGTGCTCTGGCAGGGAGGGCGGGCGAAAAACTGTTTTTT.

The CDR3 spells CASSTYRGGYGYTF. CDR3 nucleotide sequence: TGTGCCAGCAGTACTTACAGGGGCGGCTATGGCTACACCTTC. The V and J genes are TRBV28 and TRBJ1-2; 7 bases agree with TRBD1. The CDR3 sequence is 14 residues long. Trimming cost V 5 bases and J 4 bases; bases outside gene matches: 7. Germline V gene sequence: CDR1 MDHEN, CDR2 SYDVKM.

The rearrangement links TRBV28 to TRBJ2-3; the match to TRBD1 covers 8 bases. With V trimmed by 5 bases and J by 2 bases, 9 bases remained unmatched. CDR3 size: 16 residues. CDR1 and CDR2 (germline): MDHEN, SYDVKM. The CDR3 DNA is TGTGCCAGCAGTACTACAGGGGGGATTCTCACAGATACGCAGTATTTT. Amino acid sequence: CASSTTGGILTDTQYF.

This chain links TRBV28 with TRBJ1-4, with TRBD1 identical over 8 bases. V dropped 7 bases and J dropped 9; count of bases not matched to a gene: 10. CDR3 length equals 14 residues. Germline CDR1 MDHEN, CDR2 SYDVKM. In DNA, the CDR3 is TGTGCCAGCAATTTGGACAGGGATTTCCAAAAACTGTTTTTT. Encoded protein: CASNLDRDFQKLFF. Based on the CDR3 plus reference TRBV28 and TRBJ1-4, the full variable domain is DVKVTQSSRYLVKRTGEKVFLECVQDMDHENMFWYRQDPGLGLRLIYFSYDVKMKEKGDIPEGYSVSREKKERFSLILESASTNQTSMYLCASNLDRDFQKLFFGSGTQLSVL.

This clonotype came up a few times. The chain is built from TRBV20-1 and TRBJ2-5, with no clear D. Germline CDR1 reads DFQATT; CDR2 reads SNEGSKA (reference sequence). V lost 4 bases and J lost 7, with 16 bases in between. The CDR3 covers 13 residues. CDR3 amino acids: CSATLRVGPTQYF. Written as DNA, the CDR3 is TGCAGTGCTACCCTCCGGGTGGGTCCGACCCAGTACTTC.

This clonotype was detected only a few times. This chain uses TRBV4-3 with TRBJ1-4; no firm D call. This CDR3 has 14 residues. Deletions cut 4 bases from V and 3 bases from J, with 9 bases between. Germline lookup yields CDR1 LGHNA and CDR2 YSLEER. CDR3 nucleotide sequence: TGCGCCAGCAGCCCCAGCGGCTCTAATGAAAAACTGTTTTTT. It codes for CASSPSGSNEKLFF.

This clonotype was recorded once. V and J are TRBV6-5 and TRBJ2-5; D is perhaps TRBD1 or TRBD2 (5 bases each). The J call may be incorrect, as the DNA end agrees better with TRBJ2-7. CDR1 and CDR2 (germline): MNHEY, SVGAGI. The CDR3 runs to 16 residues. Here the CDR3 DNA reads TGTGCCAGCAGTTACTCACGGGACGGCTCTACGTACGAGCAGTACTTC. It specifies CASSYSRDGSTYEQYF.

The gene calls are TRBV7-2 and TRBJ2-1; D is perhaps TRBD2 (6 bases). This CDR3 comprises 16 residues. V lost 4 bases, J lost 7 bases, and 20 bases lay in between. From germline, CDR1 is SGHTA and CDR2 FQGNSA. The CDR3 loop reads CASSSPLARPTNEQFF. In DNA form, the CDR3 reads TGTGCCAGCAGCTCGCCTCTAGCGCGCCCGACAAATGAGCAGTTCTTC.

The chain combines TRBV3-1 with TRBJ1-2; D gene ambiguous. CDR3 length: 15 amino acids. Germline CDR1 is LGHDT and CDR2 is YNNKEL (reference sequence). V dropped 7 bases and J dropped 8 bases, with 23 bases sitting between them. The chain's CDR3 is CASTWKGQFRGGYTF. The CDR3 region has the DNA TGTGCCAGCACCTGGAAAGGGCAATTCCGGGGAGGCTACACCTTC. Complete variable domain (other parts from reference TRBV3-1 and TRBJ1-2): DTAVSQTPKYLVTQMGNDKSIKCEQNLGHDTMYWYKQDSKKFLKIMFSYNNKELIINETVPNRFSPKSPDKAHLNLHINSLELGDSAVYFCASTWKGQFRGGYTFGSGTRLTVV.

The CDR3, as DNA: TGTGCCAGCAGCTTCAGCGGGGTTCGAACCATTCAGTACTTC. Its translation is CASSFSGVRTIQYF. This rearrangement joins TRBV13 to TRBJ2-4, with 7 nucleotides matching TRBD2. Germline CDR1 PRHDT, CDR2 FYEKMQ (reference sequence). The junction had 8 bases not matched to a gene; V was cut back by 3 bases and J by 9 bases. CDR3 length equals 14 residues.

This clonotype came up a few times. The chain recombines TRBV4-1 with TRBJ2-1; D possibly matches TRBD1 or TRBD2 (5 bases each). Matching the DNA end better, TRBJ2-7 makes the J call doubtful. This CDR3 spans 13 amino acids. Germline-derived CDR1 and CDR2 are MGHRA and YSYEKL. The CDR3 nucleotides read TGCGCCAGCGAGGGGACCGTATACAATGAGCAGTACTTC. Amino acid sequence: CASEGTVYNEQYF.

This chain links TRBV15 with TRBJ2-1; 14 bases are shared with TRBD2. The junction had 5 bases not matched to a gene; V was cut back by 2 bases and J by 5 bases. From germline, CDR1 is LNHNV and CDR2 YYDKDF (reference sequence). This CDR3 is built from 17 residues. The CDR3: CATSRPTGLAGDNEQFF. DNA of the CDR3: TGTGCCACCAGCAGACCAACGGGACTAGCGGGGGACAATGAGCAGTTCTTC.

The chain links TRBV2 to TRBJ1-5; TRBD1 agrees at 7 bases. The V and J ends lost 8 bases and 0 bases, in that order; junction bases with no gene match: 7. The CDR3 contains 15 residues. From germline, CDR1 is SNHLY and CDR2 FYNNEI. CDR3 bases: TGTGCCAGCCAATCGTCAGGGGGTAGCAATCAGCCCCAGCATTTT. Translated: CASQSSGGSNQPQHF.

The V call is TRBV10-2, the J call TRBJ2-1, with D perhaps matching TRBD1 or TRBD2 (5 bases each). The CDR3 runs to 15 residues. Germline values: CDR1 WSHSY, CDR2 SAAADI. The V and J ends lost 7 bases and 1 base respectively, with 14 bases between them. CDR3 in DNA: TGCGCCAGCACCCGGGACGGAGCTTCCTACAATGAGCAGTTCTTC. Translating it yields CASTRDGASYNEQFF.

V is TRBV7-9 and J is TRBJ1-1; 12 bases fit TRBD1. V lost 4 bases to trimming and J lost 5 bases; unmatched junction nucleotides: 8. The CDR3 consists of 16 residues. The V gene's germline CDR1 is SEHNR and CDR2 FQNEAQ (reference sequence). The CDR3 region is CASSWWGQGAGTEAFF. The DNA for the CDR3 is TGTGCCAGCAGCTGGTGGGGACAGGGGGCCGGAACTGAAGCTTTCTTT.

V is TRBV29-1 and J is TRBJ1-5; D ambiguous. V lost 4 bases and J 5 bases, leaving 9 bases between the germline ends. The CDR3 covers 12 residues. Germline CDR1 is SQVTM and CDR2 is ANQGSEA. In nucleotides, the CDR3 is TGCAGCGTTGGTAATCTTGATCAGCCCCAGCATTTT. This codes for CSVGNLDQPQHF.

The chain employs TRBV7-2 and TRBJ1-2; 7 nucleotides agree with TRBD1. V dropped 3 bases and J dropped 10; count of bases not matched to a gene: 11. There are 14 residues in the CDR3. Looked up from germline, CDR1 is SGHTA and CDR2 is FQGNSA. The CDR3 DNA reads TGTGCCAGCAGCTTTATGAAAACAGGGGAAGCCTACACCTTC. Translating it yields CASSFMKTGEAYTF.

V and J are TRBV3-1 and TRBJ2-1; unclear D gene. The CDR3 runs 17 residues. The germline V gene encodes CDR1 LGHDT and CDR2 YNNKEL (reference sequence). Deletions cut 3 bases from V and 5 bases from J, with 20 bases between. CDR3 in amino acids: CASSHDRAKSRDNEQFF. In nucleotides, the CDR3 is TGTGCCAGCAGCCATGATCGGGCCAAGTCTCGCGACAATGAGCAGTTCTTC.

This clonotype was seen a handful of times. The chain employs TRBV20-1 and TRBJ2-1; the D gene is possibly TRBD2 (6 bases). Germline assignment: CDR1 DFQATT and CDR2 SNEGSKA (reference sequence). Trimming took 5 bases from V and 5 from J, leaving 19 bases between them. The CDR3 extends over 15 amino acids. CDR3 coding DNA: TGCAGTGCTCCAAGACCCGGGACTCCGAACAATGAGCAGTTCTTC. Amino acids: CSAPRPGTPNNEQFF.

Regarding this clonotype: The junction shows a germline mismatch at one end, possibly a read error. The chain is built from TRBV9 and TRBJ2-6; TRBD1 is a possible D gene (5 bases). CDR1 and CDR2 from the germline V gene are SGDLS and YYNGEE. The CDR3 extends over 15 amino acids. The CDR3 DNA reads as TGTGCCAGCAGCCCCAGGGTATCTGGGGCCAGCGTCCTGACTTTC. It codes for CASSPRVSGASVLTF.